This is a list of T cell receptor beta chains from one sample in a study of T-cell memory formation after mild COVID-19. In TCRdb, the 5' RACE reads were re-called with MiXCR into one record per CDR3 protein. This sample has approximately 51,000 distinct CDR3 sequences, with around 9.7% found just once. Specimen: PBMCs or a T cell subset sorted from them (not recorded which). These receptors were obtained from an adult woman who had mild COVID-19 (a few samples of this study predate the infection). Cell type and time point are not known. Both conserved end residues are part of each CDR3. The D gene is left open where the match is weak. The listing skips clone size in some rows; elsewhere it reads once, few, many or a size class.

D: -
size: few
J: TRBJ2-7
V: TRBV3-1
CDR3: CASSQIYSYEQYF

D: -
size: few
J: TRBJ1-3
V: TRBV5-1
CDR3: CASSLEGSSGNTIYF

D: -
size: many
J: TRBJ2-4
V: TRBV12-3/TRBV12-4
CDR3: CASSTSGRQNIQYF

D: TRBD2
size: -
J: TRBJ2-1
V: TRBV27
CDR3: CASSPSRRTSGSDEQFF

D: TRBD1
size: few
J: TRBJ2-1
V: TRBV11-2
CDR3: CASSYGQGTRSYNEQFF

D: TRBD1
size: -
J: TRBJ1-1
V: TRBV9
CDR3: CAGGQGASTEAFF

D: -
size: -
J: TRBJ1-1
V: TRBV6-5
CDR3: CASRTGSLNTEAFF

D: TRBD1
size: many
J: TRBJ1-5
V: TRBV4-3
CDR3: CASSQETGNNQPQHF

D: TRBD1
size: many
J: TRBJ2-7
V: TRBV6-5
CDR3: CASSYQDRVDEQYF

D: TRBD2
size: many
J: TRBJ2-1
V: TRBV12-3/TRBV12-4
CDR3: CASSPPGAGVENEQFF

D: -
size: many
J: TRBJ2-3
V: TRBV7-9
CDR3: CASSLAPSATDTQYF

D: -
size: many
J: TRBJ2-5
V: TRBV7-2
CDR3: CASSRVGTPSNLPETQYF

D: -
size: few
J: TRBJ2-3
V: TRBV7-9
CDR3: CASSLWVSSNTDTQYF

D: -
size: many
J: TRBJ2-1
V: TRBV7-6
CDR3: CASSPRGLLYNEQFF

D: -
size: many
J: TRBJ2-2
V: TRBV5-1
CDR3: CASSSNKGAGIGELFF

D: -
size: once
J: TRBJ2-4
V: TRBV2
CDR3: CASRTGVLAKNIQYF

D: -
size: -
J: TRBJ1-1
V: TRBV29-1
CDR3: CSVASRPEAFF

D: TRBD2
size: -
J: TRBJ2-5
V: TRBV6-2/TRBV6-3
CDR3: CATARGLAGAQETQYF

D: TRBD2
size: -
J: TRBJ2-1
V: TRBV5-4
CDR3: CASSSRTSGGNNDQFF

D: -
size: few
J: TRBJ2-1
V: TRBV3-1
CDR3: CASSQRGAYNEQFF

D: TRBD1
size: -
J: TRBJ1-1
V: TRBV29-1
CDR3: CSVRTGWTEAFF

D: -
size: few
J: TRBJ1-1
V: TRBV29-1
CDR3: CSLSDSRFTEAFF

D: TRBD2
size: few
J: TRBJ2-7
V: TRBV11-3
CDR3: CASSPPGLGAGVQYF

D: -
size: -
J: TRBJ2-3
V: TRBV27
CDR3: CASSLPQGSSQYF